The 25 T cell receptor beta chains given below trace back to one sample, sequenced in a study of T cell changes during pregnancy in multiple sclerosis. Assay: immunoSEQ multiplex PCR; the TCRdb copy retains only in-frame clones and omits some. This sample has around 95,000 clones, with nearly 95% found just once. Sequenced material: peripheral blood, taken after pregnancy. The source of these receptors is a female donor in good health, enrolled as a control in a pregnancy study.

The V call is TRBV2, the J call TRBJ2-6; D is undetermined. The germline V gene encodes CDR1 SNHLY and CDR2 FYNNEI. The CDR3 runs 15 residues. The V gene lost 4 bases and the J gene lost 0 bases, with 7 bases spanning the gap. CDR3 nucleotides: TGTGCCAGCAGTGTGCCGGGCTCTGGGGCCAACGTCCTGACTTTC. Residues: CASSVPGSGANVLTF.

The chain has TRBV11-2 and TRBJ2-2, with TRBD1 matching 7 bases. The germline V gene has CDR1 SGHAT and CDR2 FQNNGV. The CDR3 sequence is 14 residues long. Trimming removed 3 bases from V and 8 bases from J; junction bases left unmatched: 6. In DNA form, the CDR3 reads TGTGCCAGCAGCTTCCTCAGGGGGAAAGGGGAGCTGTTTTTT. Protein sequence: CASSFLRGKGELFF.

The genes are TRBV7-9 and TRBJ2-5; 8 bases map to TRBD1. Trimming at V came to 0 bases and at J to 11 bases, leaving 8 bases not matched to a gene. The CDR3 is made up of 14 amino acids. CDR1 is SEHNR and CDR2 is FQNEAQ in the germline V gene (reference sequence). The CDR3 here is CASSLAGQAAWQYF. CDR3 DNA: TGTGCCAGCAGCTTAGCGGGACAGGCGGCCTGGCAGTACTTC.

In DNA, the CDR3 is TGTGCCAGCAGCTTAGGGCGGTTGAACACTGAAGCTTTCTTT. This sequence encodes CASSLGRLNTEAFF. The chain uses TRBV11-3 and TRBJ1-1; no clear D gene. This CDR3 is 14 amino acids long. V gave up 1 base and J gave up 0 bases, with 6 bases separating them. Germline-derived CDR1 and CDR2 are SGHNT and YENEEA. Supplemented by reference TRBV11-3 and TRBJ1-1, the full variable domain reads EAGVVQSPRYKIIEKKQPVAFWCNPISGHNTLYWYLQNLGQGPELLIRYENEEAVDDSQLPKDRFSAERLKGVDSTLKIQPAELGDSAVYLCASSLGRLNTEAFFGQGTRLTVV.

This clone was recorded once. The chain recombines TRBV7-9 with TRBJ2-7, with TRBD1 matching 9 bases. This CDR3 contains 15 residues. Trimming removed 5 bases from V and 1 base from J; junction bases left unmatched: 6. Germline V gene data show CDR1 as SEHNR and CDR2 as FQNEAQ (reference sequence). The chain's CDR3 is CASSTTGTGSYEQYF. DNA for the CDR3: TGTGCCAGCAGCACAACCGGGACAGGGTCCTACGAGCAGTACTTC.

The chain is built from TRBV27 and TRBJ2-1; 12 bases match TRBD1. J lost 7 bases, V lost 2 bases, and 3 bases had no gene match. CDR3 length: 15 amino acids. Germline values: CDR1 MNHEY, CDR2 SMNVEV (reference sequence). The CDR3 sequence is CASSLGTGGRNEQFF. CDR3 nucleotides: TGTGCCAGCAGTTTAGGGACAGGGGGCCGGAATGAGCAGTTCTTC.

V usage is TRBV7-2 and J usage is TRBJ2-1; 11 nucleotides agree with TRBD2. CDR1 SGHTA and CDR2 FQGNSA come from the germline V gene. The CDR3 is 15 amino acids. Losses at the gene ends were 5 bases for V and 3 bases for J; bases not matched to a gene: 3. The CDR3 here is CASSPGTSGYNEQFF. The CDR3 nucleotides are TGTGCCAGCAGCCCCGGGACTAGCGGCTACAATGAGCAGTTCTTC.

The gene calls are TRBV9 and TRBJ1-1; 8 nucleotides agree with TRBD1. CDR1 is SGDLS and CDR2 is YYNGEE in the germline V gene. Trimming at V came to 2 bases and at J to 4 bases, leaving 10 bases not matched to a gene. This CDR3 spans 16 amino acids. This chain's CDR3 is CASSVPKAGGLTEAFF. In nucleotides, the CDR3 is TGTGCCAGCAGCGTCCCAAAGGCAGGGGGCCTCACTGAAGCTTTCTTT.

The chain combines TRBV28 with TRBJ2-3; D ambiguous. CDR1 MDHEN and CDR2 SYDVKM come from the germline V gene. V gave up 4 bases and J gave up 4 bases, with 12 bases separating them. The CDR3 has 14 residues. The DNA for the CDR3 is TGTGCCAGCAGTTCGCAGTTTGTATCAGATACGCAGTATTTT. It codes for CASSSQFVSDTQYF. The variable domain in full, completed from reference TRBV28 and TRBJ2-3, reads DVKVTQSSRYLVKRTGEKVFLECVQDMDHENMFWYRQDPGLGLRLIYFSYDVKMKEKGDIPEGYSVSREKKERFSLILESASTNQTSMYLCASSSQFVSDTQYFGPGTRLTVL.

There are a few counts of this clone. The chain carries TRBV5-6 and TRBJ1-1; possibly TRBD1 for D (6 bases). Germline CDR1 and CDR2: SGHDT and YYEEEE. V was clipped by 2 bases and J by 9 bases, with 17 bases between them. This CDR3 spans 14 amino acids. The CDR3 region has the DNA TGTGCCAGCAGCTTACTTATAGCCGGACAGAAAGCTTTCTTT. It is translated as CASSLLIAGQKAFF.

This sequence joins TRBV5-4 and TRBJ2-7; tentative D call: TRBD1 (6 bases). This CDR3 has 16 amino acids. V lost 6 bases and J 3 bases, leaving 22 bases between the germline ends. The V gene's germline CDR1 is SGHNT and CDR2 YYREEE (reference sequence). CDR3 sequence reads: CASTHGPGTSVYEQYF. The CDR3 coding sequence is TGTGCCAGCACCCACGGACCCGGGACATCGGTCTACGAGCAGTACTTC. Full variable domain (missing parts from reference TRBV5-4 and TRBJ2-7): ETGVTQSPTHLIKTRGQQVTLRCSSQSGHNTVSWYQQALGQGPQFIFQYYREEENGRGNFPPRFSGLQFPNYSSELNVNALELDDSALYLCASTHGPGTSVYEQYFGPGTRLTVT.

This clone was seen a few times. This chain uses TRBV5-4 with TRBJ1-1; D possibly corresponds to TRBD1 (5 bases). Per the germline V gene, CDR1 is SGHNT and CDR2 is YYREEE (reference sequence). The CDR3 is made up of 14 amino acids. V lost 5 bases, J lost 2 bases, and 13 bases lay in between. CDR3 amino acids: CASSGQGGNTEAFF. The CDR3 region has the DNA TGTGCCAGCAGTGGGCAGGGAGGTAACACTGAAGCTTTCTTT.

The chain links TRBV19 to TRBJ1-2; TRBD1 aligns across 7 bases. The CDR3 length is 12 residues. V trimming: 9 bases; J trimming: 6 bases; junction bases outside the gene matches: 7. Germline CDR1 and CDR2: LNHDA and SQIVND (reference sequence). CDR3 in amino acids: CASNLQGNGYTF. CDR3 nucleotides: TGTGCCAGCAATCTACAGGGGAATGGCTACACCTTC. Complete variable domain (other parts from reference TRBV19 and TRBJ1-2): DGGITQSPKYLFRKEGQNVTLSCEQNLNHDAMYWYRQDPGQGLRLIYYSQIVNDFQKGDIAEGYSVSREKKESFPLTVTSAQKNPTAFYLCASNLQGNGYTFGSGTRLTVV.

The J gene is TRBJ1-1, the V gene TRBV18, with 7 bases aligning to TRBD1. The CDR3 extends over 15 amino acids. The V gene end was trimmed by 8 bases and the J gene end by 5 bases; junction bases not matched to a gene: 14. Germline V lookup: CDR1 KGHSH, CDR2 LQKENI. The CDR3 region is CASAQGRAVYTEAFF. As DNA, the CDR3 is TGTGCCAGCGCACAGGGGAGGGCGGTTTATACTGAAGCTTTCTTT.

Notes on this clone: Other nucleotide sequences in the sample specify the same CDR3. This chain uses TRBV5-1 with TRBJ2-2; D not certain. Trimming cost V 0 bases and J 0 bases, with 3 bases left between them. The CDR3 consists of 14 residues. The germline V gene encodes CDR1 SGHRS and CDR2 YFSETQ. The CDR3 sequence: CASSLGANTGELFF. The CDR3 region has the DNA TGCGCCAGCAGCTTGGGAGCGAACACCGGGGAGCTGTTTTTT.

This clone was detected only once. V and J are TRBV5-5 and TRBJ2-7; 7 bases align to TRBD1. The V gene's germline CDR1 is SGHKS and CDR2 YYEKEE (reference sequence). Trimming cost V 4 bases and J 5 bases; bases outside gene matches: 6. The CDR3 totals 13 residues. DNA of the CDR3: TGTGCCAGCAGCAGACAGGGCGTCCACGAGCAGTACTTC. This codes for CASSRQGVHEQYF.

This CDR3 is CASSQQEKLFF. CDR3 DNA: TGTGCCAGCAGTCAACAAGAAAAACTGTTTTTT. The chain joins TRBV2 to TRBJ1-4; D not certain. Between the trimmed V and J ends, which lost 5 bases and 8 bases, there was a span of 6 bases. Germline V gene data show CDR1 as SNHLY and CDR2 as FYNNEI. This CDR3 is 11 amino acids long.

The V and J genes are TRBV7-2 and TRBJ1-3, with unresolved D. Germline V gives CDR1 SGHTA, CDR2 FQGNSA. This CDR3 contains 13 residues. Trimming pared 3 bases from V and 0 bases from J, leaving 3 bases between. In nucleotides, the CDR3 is TGTGCCAGCAGCTTCGGCTCTGGAAACACCATATATTTT. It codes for CASSFGSGNTIYF.

The CDR3: CASSLRGGGNNEQFF. CDR3 in DNA: TGTGCCAGCAGTTTAAGGGGCGGGGGTAACAATGAGCAGTTCTTC. The genes are TRBV27 and TRBJ2-1, with 7 bases matching TRBD2. CDR1 MNHEY and CDR2 SMNVEV come from the germline V gene (reference sequence). The length of the CDR3 is 15 residues. Trimming at V came to 2 bases and at J to 5 bases, leaving 6 bases not matched to a gene.

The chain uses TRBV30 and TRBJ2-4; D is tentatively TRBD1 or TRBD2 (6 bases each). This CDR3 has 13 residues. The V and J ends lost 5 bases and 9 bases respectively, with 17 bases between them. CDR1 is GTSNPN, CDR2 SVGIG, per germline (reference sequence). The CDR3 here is CAWGGGLGGIQYF. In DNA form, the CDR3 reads TGTGCCTGGGGTGGGGGGCTTGGAGGCATTCAGTACTTC.

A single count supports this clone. In nucleotides, the CDR3 is TGTGCCAGTAGTTCCAGTACAGGGTCGGAGCAGTACTTC. Protein sequence: CASSSSTGSEQYF. The chain uses TRBV19 and TRBJ2-7, with TRBD1 as a possible D gene (6 bases). This CDR3 is 13 amino acids long. Germline V gives CDR1 LNHDA, CDR2 SQIVND (reference sequence). Trimming cost V 5 bases and J 7 bases, with 15 bases left between them.

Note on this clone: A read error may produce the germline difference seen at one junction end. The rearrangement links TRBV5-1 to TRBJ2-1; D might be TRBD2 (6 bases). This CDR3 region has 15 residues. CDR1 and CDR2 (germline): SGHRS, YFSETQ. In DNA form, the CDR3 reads TGCGCCAGTGGGAGGCAGCCCTCCTCCGACAATGAGCAGTTCTTC. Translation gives CASGRQPSSDNEQFF.

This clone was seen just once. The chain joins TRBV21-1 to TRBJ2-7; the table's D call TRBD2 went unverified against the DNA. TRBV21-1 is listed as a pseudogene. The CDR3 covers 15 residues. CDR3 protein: CASSPRGGSSYEQYF. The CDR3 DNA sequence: TGTGCCAGCAGCCCCCGAGGCGGGAGCTCCTACGAGCAGTACTTC.

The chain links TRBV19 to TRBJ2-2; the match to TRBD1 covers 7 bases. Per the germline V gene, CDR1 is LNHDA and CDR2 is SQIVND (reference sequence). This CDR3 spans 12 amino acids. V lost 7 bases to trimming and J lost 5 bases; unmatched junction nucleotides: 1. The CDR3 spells CASTRGTGELFF. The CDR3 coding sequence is TGTGCCAGTACCAGGGGGACCGGGGAGCTGTTTTTT.

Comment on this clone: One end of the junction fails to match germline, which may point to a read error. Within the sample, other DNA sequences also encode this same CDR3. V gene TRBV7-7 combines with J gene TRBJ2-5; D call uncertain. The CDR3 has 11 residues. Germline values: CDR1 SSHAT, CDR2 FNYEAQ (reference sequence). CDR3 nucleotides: TGTGCTAGCAGCTCGGGAGAGACCCAGTACTTC. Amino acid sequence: CASSSGETQYF.